This T cell receptor beta chain emerged from a study of blood T cell repertoires in COVID-19. Looking at the study overall: From the United States, Italy and Spain came samples of acute and convalescent COVID-19. T cells, B-cell-depleted T cells, or PBMCs supplied cDNA or gDNA.

From germline, CDR1 is MDHEN and CDR2 SYDVKM. CDR3 length equals 13 residues. V lost 10 bases and J lost 8, with 17 bases in between. In the original processing: Estimated nucleated cell counts came from reference gene primer amplification. Profiling relied on immunoSEQ multiplex PCR, and the TCRdb table lists in-frame clones only, not all of them. V and J calls and clone size are those listed in that table; D and trimming were worked out from the DNA. Counted here are about 130,000 clones, approximately 78% occurring once; the ten biggest clones make up around 9.9%. The sequenced sample consisted of peripheral blood. The chain links TRBV28 to TRBJ1-4; weak D call: TRBD1 (6 bases). The sequence was obtained from a man between 60 and 75 years old who had recovered from COVID-19. Here the CDR3 reads CATLTGQGEKLFF. The CDR3 DNA follows: TGTGCCACCCTAACCGGGCAGGGGGAAAAACTGTTTTTT.